The 25 T cell receptor beta chains presented below share a single source sample, sequenced in a study of response to subunit inactivated influenza vaccine (dated 2018 in TCRdb). The method was RT-PCR. These reads were obtained on an Illumina HiSeq 2500. The public sequencing data were trimmed at Q25 with fastp and processed into clonotypes with MiXCR by TCRdb, which kept only in-frame beta chains. Merged by CDR3 protein, the rows form single entries marked with the most common genes and DNA. Within this sample are 450,000 to 600,000 distinct CDR3 sequences, with about 17% of them counted one time only. Roughly 3.1% of the sample comes from the top ten. Specimen: CD4+ T cells sorted from PBMCs, collected roughly 24 months after vaccination. The receptors stem from a man aged 50 to 69 who received an inactivated influenza vaccine. Donor details come from another sample of the same person, matched by shared clones.

This clonotype was counted only a few times. The J gene is TRBJ1-5, the V gene TRBV7-9; D possibly corresponds to TRBD1 (6 bases). Germline V gene data show CDR1 as SEHNR and CDR2 as FQNEAQ (reference sequence). This CDR3 spans 15 amino acids. Trimming removed 1 base from V and 4 bases from J, with 11 bases in between. The CDR3, as DNA: TGTGCCAGCAGCTTAGAGACAGGAGGTAATCAGCCCCAGCATTTT. Translating gives CASSLETGGNQPQHF.

This chain links TRBV6-5 with TRBJ2-5; D unresolved. The CDR3 is made up of 11 amino acids. V lost 7 bases to trimming and J lost 4 bases, with 7 bases between them. Germline V gives CDR1 MNHEY, CDR2 SVGAGI. The CDR3: CASKRLETQYF. In DNA form, the CDR3 reads TGTGCCAGCAAGAGGTTAGAGACCCAGTACTTC.

This chain connects TRBV5-1 to TRBJ2-7; tentative D call: TRBD1 (6 bases). V lost 2 bases and J lost 0, with 9 bases in between. Germline CDR1 reads SGHRS; CDR2 reads YFSETQ. The CDR3 loop spans 14 amino acids. The CDR3: CASSFTGSSYEQYF. CDR3 DNA sequence: TGCGCCAGCAGCTTCACAGGGAGCTCCTACGAGCAGTACTTC.

The chain couples TRBV10-3 to TRBJ2-7, with 7 bases lining up with TRBD1. The V gene's germline CDR1 is ENHRY and CDR2 SYGVKD. This CDR3 is 16 amino acids long. J lost 2 bases, V lost 6 bases, and 13 bases had no gene match. This CDR3 is CAISLFPGQPPYEQYF. The CDR3 nucleotides are TGTGCCATCAGCCTATTCCCGGGACAGCCACCCTACGAGCAGTACTTC.

The chain links TRBV6-2 or TRBV6-3 to TRBJ2-1, with 9 bases aligning to TRBD2. The CDR3 contains 15 residues. Per the germline V gene, CDR1 is MNHEY and CDR2 is SVGEGT. V lost 3 bases and J lost 3; bases outside the gene matches: 3. The CDR3 coding sequence is TGTGCCAGCAGTTATAGCGGGGGTAACTACAATGAGCAGTTCTTC. Translation gives CASSYSGGNYNEQFF.

J is TRBJ2-5 and V is TRBV6-1, with 7 bases lining up with TRBD2. The CDR3 covers 13 residues. V shed 10 bases and J 6 bases; nucleotides not matched to a gene: 11. CDR1 and CDR2 (germline): MNHNS, SASEGT. The CDR3 DNA is TGTGCCACCTCCCCCGCGGGAGTAAAGACCCAGTACTTC. This codes for CATSPAGVKTQYF.

This clonotype was seen more than once but under ten times. This chain connects TRBV5-6 to TRBJ2-4, with 9 bases lining up with TRBD1. From germline, CDR1 is SGHDT and CDR2 YYEEEE. V was pared by 5 bases and J by 6 bases, with 3 bases of the junction left unmatched. The length of the CDR3 is 13 residues. The CDR3 nucleotides are TGTGCCAGCAGACAGGGGGCGGGAAACATTCAGTACTTC. Protein sequence: CASRQGAGNIQYF.

V and J are TRBV18 and TRBJ1-2, with 9 bases matching TRBD1. Germline loops: CDR1 KGHSH, CDR2 LQKENI. This CDR3 spans 16 amino acids. V shed 4 bases and J 3 bases; nucleotides not matched to a gene: 9. In DNA, the CDR3 is TGTGCCAGCTCACTGAAACCGGGACAGGGTGACTATGGCTACACCTTC. The encoded protein is CASSLKPGQGDYGYTF.

This clonotype was seen a few times. The chain links TRBV5-1 to TRBJ1-2, with D maybe TRBD1 (6 bases). Germline V gene lookup returns CDR1 SGHRS and CDR2 YFSETQ. This CDR3 is 14 amino acids long. Trimming took off 7 bases at V and 6 bases at J, with 19 bases between the two ends. The CDR3 is CASGGGANLDGYTF. Here the CDR3 DNA reads TGCGCCAGCGGGGGGGGGGCGAACTTGGATGGCTACACCTTC.

This clonotype has a count of ten or more. The genes are TRBV5-1 and TRBJ2-3; the match to TRBD1 covers 7 bases. The CDR3 runs to 15 residues. Germline V gives CDR1 SGHRS, CDR2 YFSETQ. J gave up 4 bases and V 3 bases, and 8 bases lay outside the gene matches. The CDR3, as DNA: TGCGCCAGCAGCTCCGGGACAGATCCCCCAGATACGCAGTATTTT. It is translated as CASSSGTDPPDTQYF.

This clonotype was recorded a few times. J is TRBJ2-2 and V is TRBV4-1; tentatively, D is TRBD1 (6 bases). V lost 6 bases, J lost 5 bases, and 10 bases lay in between. In germline, CDR1 is MGHRA, CDR2 YSYEKL. This CDR3 is 13 amino acids long. CDR3 in amino acids: CASRAGVTGELFF. CDR3 in DNA: TGCGCCAGCAGGGCAGGGGTAACCGGGGAGCTGTTTTTT.

This clonotype was counted many times. The V call is TRBV29-1, the J call TRBJ2-7; the match to TRBD2 covers 8 bases. Germline V gene sequence: CDR1 SQVTM, CDR2 ANQGSEA. After removal of 4 bases from V and 1 base from J, the junction contained 9 bases not matched to a gene. The CDR3 runs 15 residues. The CDR3 reads CSVVWASGLSYEQYF. CDR3 DNA: TGCAGCGTTGTCTGGGCTAGCGGGCTATCCTACGAGCAGTACTTC.

This rearrangement joins TRBV5-5 to TRBJ2-3; D is unclear. V gave up 1 base and J gave up 4 bases, with 4 bases separating them. The germline V gene has CDR1 SGHKS and CDR2 YYEKEE (reference sequence). The CDR3 has 12 residues. CDR3 nucleotide sequence: TGTGCCAGCAGCTTGATAGCAGATACGCAGTATTTT. Translation: CASSLIADTQYF.

The chain links TRBV7-3 to TRBJ2-3; TRBD1 matches 7 bases. This CDR3 spans 20 amino acids. Per the germline V gene, CDR1 is SGHTA and CDR2 is FQGTGA. The junction had 17 bases not matched to a gene; V was cut back by 1 base and J by 1 base. CDR3 sequence: CASSLKGPNPGTAGTDTQYF. CDR3 bases: TGTGCCAGCAGCTTAAAGGGACCGAATCCCGGGACAGCAGGCACAGATACGCAGTATTTT.

This clonotype showed up just a few times. This rearrangement joins TRBV19 to TRBJ1-5; 11 bases map to TRBD1. The CDR3 spans 14 residues. Germline V gene data show CDR1 as LNHDA and CDR2 as SQIVND (reference sequence). The junction had 4 bases not matched to a gene; V was cut back by 7 bases and J by 5 bases. The CDR3 DNA follows: TGTGCCAGTACCGGACAGGGGGCGTATCAGCCCCAGCATTTT. This codes for CASTGQGAYQPQHF.

This clonotype was seen a few times. This chain uses TRBV29-1 with TRBJ1-2; TRBD1 is a possible D gene (5 bases). Germline assignment: CDR1 SQVTM and CDR2 ANQGSEA. The CDR3 sequence is 11 residues long. V dropped 6 bases and J dropped 3 bases, with 8 bases sitting between them. CDR3: CSVGGDYGYTF. DNA for the CDR3: TGCAGCGTCGGGGGGGACTATGGCTACACCTTC.

This clonotype was found a few times. The CDR3 loop reads CASRRGQGANGELFF. The CDR3 bases are TGTGCCAGCAGGAGGGGACAGGGGGCAAACGGGGAGCTGTTTTTT. V usage is TRBV25-1 and J usage is TRBJ2-2, with 12 bases lining up with TRBD1. This CDR3 is 15 amino acids long. V shed 6 bases and J 7 bases; nucleotides not matched to a gene: 6. The germline CDR1 and CDR2 sequences are MGHDK and SYGVNS.

The chain combines TRBV20-1 with TRBJ2-1, with 8 bases matching TRBD2. Trimming cost V 2 bases and J 6 bases; bases outside gene matches: 6. Germline V gene sequence: CDR1 DFQATT, CDR2 SNEGSKA (reference sequence). The CDR3 covers 14 residues. Here the CDR3 reads CSARSLSGINEQFF. In nucleotides, the CDR3 is TGCAGTGCTAGATCCCTTAGCGGGATCAATGAGCAGTTCTTC.

The V call is TRBV25-1, the J call TRBJ2-1, with TRBD2 matching 13 bases. From germline, CDR1 is MGHDK and CDR2 SYGVNS. The CDR3 spans 17 residues. The trim removed 6 bases at V and 0 bases at J, leaving 5 bases unmatched. The CDR3 DNA reads TGTGCCAGCAGAGTGACTAGCGGGAGGAGCTCCTACAATGAGCAGTTCTTC. Residues: CASRVTSGRSSYNEQFF.

In this sample, this clonotype turned up many times. V gene TRBV7-9 combines with J gene TRBJ2-3, with 7 bases fitting TRBD1. The CDR3 covers 14 residues. Trimming removed 8 bases from V and 3 bases from J; junction bases left unmatched: 8. Germline V CDR1 and CDR2: SEHNR, FQNEAQ (reference sequence). This chain's CDR3 is CASRRQGPTDTQYF. The CDR3 region has the DNA TGTGCCAGCCGAAGACAGGGACCTACAGATACGCAGTATTTT.

The J gene is TRBJ1-6, the V gene TRBV6-2 or TRBV6-3; TRBD1 agrees at 9 bases. V was pared by 0 bases and J by 9 bases, with 6 bases of the junction left unmatched. Germline assignment: CDR1 MNHEY and CDR2 SVGEGT. The CDR3 has 16 residues. CDR3 loop: CASSYSRDRATSPLHF. CDR3 sequence (DNA): TGTGCCAGCAGTTACTCAAGGGACAGGGCAACTTCACCCCTCCACTTT.

A few counts support this clonotype. This chain joins TRBV29-1 and TRBJ2-3; D gene unclear. V was shortened by 4 bases and J by 2 bases, with 16 bases between the two germline ends. Germline loops: CDR1 SQVTM, CDR2 ANQGSEA. This CDR3 spans 15 amino acids. In nucleotides, the CDR3 is TGCAGCGTTGGGGCCCGGGCAGGCAACACAGATACGCAGTATTTT. This codes for CSVGARAGNTDTQYF.

The chain is built from TRBV2 and TRBJ1-2; 9 positions agree with TRBD1. CDR1 and CDR2 (germline): SNHLY, FYNNEI. V lost 4 bases, J lost 7 bases, and 10 bases stayed unmatched. The CDR3 extends over 15 amino acids. The CDR3 loop reads CASSALGQGKAGYTF. DNA for the CDR3: TGTGCCAGCAGTGCCCTAGGACAGGGGAAGGCTGGCTACACCTTC.

This rearrangement joins TRBV24-1 to TRBJ2-3; a weak D match, TRBD1 (6 bases). Germline CDR1 and CDR2: KGHDR and SFDVKD. V lost 5 bases and J lost 1, with 12 bases in between. This CDR3 spans 15 amino acids. CDR3 DNA: TGTGCCACCAGTGCCCACAGGGACGGCACAGATACGCAGTATTTT. Protein product: CATSAHRDGTDTQYF.

The chain has TRBV2 and TRBJ2-5; 10 bases match TRBD2. The CDR3 is made up of 14 amino acids. The J segment lost 5 bases and the V segment lost 5 bases, leaving 5 bases of the junction unmatched. Germline values: CDR1 SNHLY, CDR2 FYNNEI. CDR3 coding DNA: TGTGCCAGCAGTCAGATTAGCGGGAGGGAGACCCAGTACTTC. Translating it yields CASSQISGRETQYF.